The rows below give T cell receptor beta chains drawn from one sample of a study of long-term antiretroviral therapy in people with HIV. This table comes from immunoSEQ multiplex PCR, and its TCRdb copy is limited to in-frame clones, with some not included. The data hold some 30,000 clones, with roughly 87% observed a single time. The sample here was unsorted PBMCs, taken 2 years after starting antiretroviral therapy. The receptors here all came from a man aged 50-60 years with HIV. Both conserved end residues are part of each CDR3. A D gene is named only where the DNA matches it firmly. A clone size is listed for some rows: how often the clone was seen (once, few, many), or a class if it is expanded.

>.|TRBV6-1|.|TRBJ1-4
TGTGCCAGCAGTGAAGGTATAGGTTCTGGAGAAAAACTGTTTTTT
CASSEGIGSGEKLFF
>.|TRBV9|TRBD1|TRBJ1-1
TGTGCCAGCAGCGTAATCCTGGGGGGCAGGGGGACTGAAGCTTTCTTT
CASSVILGGRGTEAFF
>.|TRBV7-9|.|TRBJ2-5
TGTGCCAGCAGCTTAGCGTTCCAAGAGACCCAGTACTTC
CASSLAFQETQYF
>.|TRBV6-5|TRBD1|TRBJ1-1
TGTGCCAGCAAAAGCCGATCCCGTGGGACAGGGGAAGCTTTCTTT
CASKSRSRGTGEAFF
>.|TRBV18|.|TRBJ1-5
TGTGCCAGCTCACCGGCAGGCGTCGTTGGTCAGCCCCAGCATTTT
CASSPAGVVGQPQHF
>.|TRBV30|.|TRBJ1-1
TGTGCCTGGATGGGCAGGGGAAACACTGAAGCTTTCTTT
CAWMGRGNTEAFF
>.|TRBV28|.|TRBJ1-5
TGTGCCAGCAGCTGGGACGGGCGACGACAGCCCCAGCATTTT
CASSWDGRRQPQHF
>.|TRBV5-1|TRBD1|TRBJ1-3
TGCGCCAGCAGCCCAGGGAATCACAGGGGGCCGGACACCATATATTTT
CASSPGNHRGPDTIYF
>.|TRBV30|.|TRBJ1-3
TGTGCCTGGATGCGCTCTGGAAACACCATATATTTT
CAWMRSGNTIYF
>.|TRBV19|.|TRBJ1-5
TGTGCCAGTACAAGAGGGGCAAATCAGCCCCAGCATTTT
CASTRGANQPQHF
>.|TRBV7-2|TRBD1|TRBJ1-2
TGTGCCAGCAGCTTTCTGCAGGGGGCCGGCTATGGCTACACCTTC
CASSFLQGAGYGYTF
>few|TRBV11-3|.|TRBJ2-3
TGTGCCAGCGAGAGCCGGTCTAGCACAGATACGCAGTATTTT
CASESRSSTDTQYF
>.|TRBV4-3|.|TRBJ1-6
TGCGCCAGCAGCTCCCAGGGAGGTAATAATTCACCCCTCCACTTT
CASSSQGGNNSPLHF
>.|TRBV10-3|.|TRBJ2-2
TGTGCCATCAGTGATCCGAAGGAACTATCGAACACCGGGGAGCTGTTTTTT
CAISDPKELSNTGELFF
>.|TRBV5-1|TRBD1|TRBJ2-7
TGCGCCAGCTCCGGGACAGCCAAATCCTACGAGCAGTACTTC
CASSGTAKSYEQYF
>.|TRBV5-1|.|TRBJ1-4
TGCGCCAGCAGCCGCTTACCTCGGGAGGAGGGTGAAAAACTGTTTTTT
CASSRLPREEGEKLFF
>once|TRBV28|.|TRBJ2-6
TGTGCCAGCAAGGCTCCCAACGTCCTGACTTTC
CASKAPNVLTF
>.|TRBV7-9|.|TRBJ1-4
TGTGCCAGCAGCCCCCCAGAAAATGAAAAACTGTTTTTT
CASSPPENEKLFF
>.|TRBV9|TRBD2|TRBJ2-5
TGTGCCAGCAGCGTAGCGGCTAGCGGGAGTCAAGAGACCCAGTACTTC
CASSVAASGSQETQYF
>.|TRBV7-8|TRBD2|TRBJ2-1
TGTGCCAGCAGCAGTAGCGGGAGACACCCCTACAATGAGCAGTTCTTC
CASSSSGRHPYNEQFF
>.|TRBV14|.|TRBJ1-1
TGTGCCAGCAGCCAAGAAGGGGACTACACTGAAGCTTTCTTT
CASSQEGDYTEAFF
>.|TRBV5-1|TRBD2|TRBJ2-7
TGCGCCAGCAGGCGGGGGGTATACTACGAGCAGTACTTC
CASRRGVYYEQYF
>.|TRBV7-2|TRBD2|TRBJ2-7
TGTGCCAGCAGCTTACGAGGCGGGAGTGCCTTTGGAGAGCAGTACTTC
CASSLRGGSAFGEQYF
>few|TRBV5-4|.|TRBJ2-7
TGTGCCAGCAGCTTGGGGGCAGGGGCAGAAGACGAGCAGTACTTC
CASSLGAGAEDEQYF
>.|TRBV12-5|.|TRBJ1-1
TGTGCTAGTGGTTTGGTACTTCGGGGAGGAAACACTGAAGCTTTCTTT
CASGLVLRGGNTEAFF
>few|TRBV9|TRBD2|TRBJ2-1
TGTGCCAGCAGTGCCGGGACTAGCGGGAGGAATGAGCAGTTCTTC
CASSAGTSGRNEQFF
>.|TRBV9|.|TRBJ2-5
TGTGCCAGCAGTCCCCAGCCCCAAGAGACCCAGTACTTC
CASSPQPQETQYF
>.|TRBV11-2|.|TRBJ2-3
TGTGCCAGCAGCTTAGTTACCCGAGATACGCAGTATTTT
CASSLVTRDTQYF
>.|TRBV30|.|TRBJ1-3
TGTGCCTGGAGTATGAGCTCTGGAAACACCATATATTTT
CAWSMSSGNTIYF
>.|TRBV11-3|TRBD1|TRBJ1-5
TGTGCCAGCAGCTTAGGGGCAGGGGGTGCCAATCAGCCCCAGCATTTT
CASSLGAGGANQPQHF
>.|TRBV10-3|TRBD2|TRBJ2-1
TGTGCCATCAGTTTAGCGGGAGCAGACGGCGACTACAATGAGCAGTTCTTC
CAISLAGADGDYNEQFF
>.|TRBV19|.|TRBJ2-6
TGTGCCAGTAGTGCCCCGACAGGCGCCAACGTCCTGACTTTC
CASSAPTGANVLTF
>.|TRBV6-1|.|TRBJ1-1
TGTGCCAGCACCCTGATCGGTGAAGCTTTCTTT
CASTLIGEAFF
>.|TRBV19|.|TRBJ1-5
TGTGCCAGTAGTATAGGGGGGGCTATTGGGCCCCAGCATTTT
CASSIGGAIGPQHF
>.|TRBV19|TRBD1|TRBJ1-5
TGTGCCAGTAGTACTCCGGGACAGGGTAGCAATCAGCCCCAGCATTTT
CASSTPGQGSNQPQHF
>.|TRBV18|.|TRBJ2-1
TGTGCCAGCTCACCACGGGGGACGATAAATGAGCAGTTCTTC
CASSPRGTINEQFF
>.|TRBV9|.|TRBJ2-1
TGTGCCAGCAGCGCGCCCAGCGGGAGAGGGGGCCTAAGCTCCTACAATGAGCAGTTCTTC
CASSAPSGRGGLSSYNEQFF
>.|TRBV5-1|TRBD1|TRBJ2-5
TGCGCCAGCAGTTCGACAGGGGGGGAAGAGACCCAGTACTTC
CASSSTGGEETQYF
>.|TRBV25-1|.|TRBJ2-2
TGTGCCAGCAGGGGCAGGGGGGAGAACACCGGGGAGCTGTTTTTT
CASRGRGENTGELFF
>.|TRBV11-2|TRBD1|TRBJ2-5
TGTGCCAGCAGCTTAGGACCCGGGACAGGGATGCAGACCCAGTACTTC
CASSLGPGTGMQTQYF
>.|TRBV11-2|.|TRBJ2-1
TGTGCCAGCAGCTTAGGGGGGGTAACCTACAATGAGCAGTTCTTC
CASSLGGVTYNEQFF
>.|TRBV7-8|.|TRBJ1-6
TGTGCCAGCAGCTTAATGTCCAGCGCCCCTAATTCACCCCTCCACTTT
CASSLMSSAPNSPLHF
>.|TRBV7-2|TRBD2|TRBJ2-1
TGTGCCAGCAGCTCGACCGGGACTAGCGAGATCTACAATGAGCAGTTCTTC
CASSSTGTSEIYNEQFF
>.|TRBV7-9|TRBD1|TRBJ1-1
TGTGCCAGCAGCCCCCGGGCAGGGGGGAACACTGAAGCTTTCTTT
CASSPRAGGNTEAFF
>few|TRBV4-2|.|TRBJ1-2
TGTGCCAGCAGCCACCGGGACCTCTATGGCTACACCTTC
CASSHRDLYGYTF
>.|TRBV7-8|.|TRBJ1-3
TGTGCCAGCAGCCTGGGCCCTTTCCTTCGGCGAAACACCATATATTTT
CASSLGPFLRRNTIYF
>once|TRBV6-5|TRBD1|TRBJ1-4
TGTGCCAGCAGTACTGGGACAGGGGTTAAGGAAAAACTGTTTTTT
CASSTGTGVKEKLFF
>.|TRBV28|.|TRBJ1-1
TGTGCCAGCAGTTCCCACACTGCGGTGGGGGCGGACACTGAAGCTTTCTTT
CASSSHTAVGADTEAFF
>.|TRBV7-9|.|TRBJ2-6
TGTGCCAGCAGCTTGCTCTACTCTGGGGCCAACGTCCTGACTTTC
CASSLLYSGANVLTF
>.|TRBV6-5|.|TRBJ1-5
TGTGCCAGCAGTTACTCCGGGGATCAGCCCCAGCATTTT
CASSYSGDQPQHF
>.|TRBV10-2|TRBD2|TRBJ2-7
TGCGCCAGCACCCTAGCGGGGACCTACGAGCAGTACTTC
CASTLAGTYEQYF
>.|TRBV19|.|TRBJ2-1
TGTGCCAGTAGTAAGAGGGGGGGCCCAAATGAGCAGTTCTTC
CASSKRGGPNEQFF
>.|TRBV6-4|TRBD1|TRBJ2-7
TGTGCCAGCAGCGTAGACCCGGGACAGGGATACGAGCAGTACTTC
CASSVDPGQGYEQYF
>.|TRBV28|.|TRBJ1-2
TGTGCCAGCAGGTTAGGGGCATATGGCTACACCTTC
CASRLGAYGYTF
>.|TRBV7-9|TRBD1|TRBJ2-1
TGTGCCAGCATCCTAGACAGGGGGCCATACAATGAGCAGTTCTTC
CASILDRGPYNEQFF
>.|TRBV7-2|TRBD2|TRBJ2-5
TGTGCCAGCAGCCGACTAGCGGGGGGGTGGGAGACCCAGTACTTC
CASSRLAGGWETQYF